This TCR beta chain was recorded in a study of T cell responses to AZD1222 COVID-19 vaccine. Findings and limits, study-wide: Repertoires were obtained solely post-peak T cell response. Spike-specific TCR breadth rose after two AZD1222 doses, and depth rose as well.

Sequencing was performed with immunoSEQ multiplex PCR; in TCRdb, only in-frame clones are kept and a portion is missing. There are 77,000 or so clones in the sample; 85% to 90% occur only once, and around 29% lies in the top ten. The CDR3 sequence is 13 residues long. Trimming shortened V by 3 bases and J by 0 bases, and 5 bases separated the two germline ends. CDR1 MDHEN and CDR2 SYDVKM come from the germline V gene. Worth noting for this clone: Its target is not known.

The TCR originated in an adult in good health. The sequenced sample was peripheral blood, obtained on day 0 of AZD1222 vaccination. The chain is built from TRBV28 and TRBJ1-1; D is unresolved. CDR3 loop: CASSFNLNTEAFF. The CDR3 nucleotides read TGTGCCAGCAGTTTTAATTTGAACACTGAAGCTTTCTTT.